This TCR beta chain was obtained from a study of T-cell reconstitution after alpha-beta-depleted transplantation in children. Study-wide results and limits: High day-60 TCRbeta diversity in some patients came from surviving recipient T cells and thymic progenitors. A year had passed since transplant, and T-cell counts and diversity by then came mostly from newly produced T cells.

V shed 1 base and J shed 3 bases, with 11 bases lying between them. This CDR3 contains 15 residues. Germline V lookup: CDR1 SGHRS, CDR2 YFSETQ. This clonotype was seen at least ten times. Its antigen is currently unknown. Using unique molecular identifiers, the investigators prepared the TCRbeta library. TCRdb re-analysed the PCR reads in MiXCR, keeping a single row per CDR3 protein. Found here are about 290,000 distinct CDR3 sequences, around 7.3% of them singletons; the top ten hold 9.1%. V gene TRBV5-1 combines with J gene TRBJ2-1; D is possibly TRBD2 (6 bases). This TCR was recovered from a female patient under 10 years old who had a stem cell transplant for Fanconi anemia, so the T cells may come from the graft donor. Here the sequenced sample was peripheral blood, taken 360 days after TCRalphabeta/CD19-depleted stem cell transplant. CDR3 in DNA: TGCGCCAGCAGCTTGCGGGGGAAGGACTACAATGAGCAGTTCTTC. Its protein is CASSLRGKDYNEQFF.